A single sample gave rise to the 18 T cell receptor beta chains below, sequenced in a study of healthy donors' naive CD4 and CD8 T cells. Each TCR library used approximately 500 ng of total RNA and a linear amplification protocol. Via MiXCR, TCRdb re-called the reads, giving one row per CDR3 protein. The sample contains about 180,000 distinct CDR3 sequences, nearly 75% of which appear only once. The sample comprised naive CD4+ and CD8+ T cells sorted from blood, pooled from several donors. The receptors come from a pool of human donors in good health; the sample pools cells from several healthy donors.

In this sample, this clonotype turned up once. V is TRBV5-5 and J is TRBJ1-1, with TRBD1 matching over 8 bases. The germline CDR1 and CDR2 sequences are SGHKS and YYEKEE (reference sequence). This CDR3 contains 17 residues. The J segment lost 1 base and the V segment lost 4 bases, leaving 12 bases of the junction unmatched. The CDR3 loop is CASSIHKLGTGNTEAFF. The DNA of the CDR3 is TGTGCCAGCAGCATCCATAAACTCGGGACAGGGAACACTGAAGCTTTCTTT.

This chain's CDR3 is CASGRGEDTQYF. CDR3 sequence (DNA): TGTGCCAGCGGTAGGGGAGAGGATACGCAGTATTTT. The V gene is TRBV19, the J gene TRBJ2-3; the D call may be TRBD1 or TRBD2 (5 bases each). This CDR3 spans 12 amino acids. Trimming took 9 bases from V and 6 from J, leaving 13 bases between them. Looked up from germline, CDR1 is LNHDA and CDR2 is SQIVND (reference sequence).

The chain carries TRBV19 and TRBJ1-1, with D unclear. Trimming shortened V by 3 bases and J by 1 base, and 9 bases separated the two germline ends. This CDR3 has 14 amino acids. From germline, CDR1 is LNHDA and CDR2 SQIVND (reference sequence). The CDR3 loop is CASSIVDGNTEAFF. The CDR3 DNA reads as TGTGCCAGTAGTATCGTGGACGGGAACACTGAAGCTTTCTTT.

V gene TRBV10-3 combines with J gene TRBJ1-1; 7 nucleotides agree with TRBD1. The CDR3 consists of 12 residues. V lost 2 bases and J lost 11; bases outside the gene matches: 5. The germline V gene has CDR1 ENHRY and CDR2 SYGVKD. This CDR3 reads CAISEGTGVAFF. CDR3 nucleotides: TGTGCCATCAGTGAGGGTACAGGGGTGGCTTTCTTT.

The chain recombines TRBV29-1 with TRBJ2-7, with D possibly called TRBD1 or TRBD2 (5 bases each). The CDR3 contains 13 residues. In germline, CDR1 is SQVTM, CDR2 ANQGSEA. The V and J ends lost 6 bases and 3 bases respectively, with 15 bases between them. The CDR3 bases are TGCAGCGTGGCCCATGGGGGTTACTACGAGCAGTACTTC. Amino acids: CSVAHGGYYEQYF.

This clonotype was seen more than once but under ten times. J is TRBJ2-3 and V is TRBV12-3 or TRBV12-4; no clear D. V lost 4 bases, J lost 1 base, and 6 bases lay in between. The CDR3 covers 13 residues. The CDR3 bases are TGTGCCAGCAGTTCACCAGGCACAGATACGCAGTATTTT. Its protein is CASSSPGTDTQYF.

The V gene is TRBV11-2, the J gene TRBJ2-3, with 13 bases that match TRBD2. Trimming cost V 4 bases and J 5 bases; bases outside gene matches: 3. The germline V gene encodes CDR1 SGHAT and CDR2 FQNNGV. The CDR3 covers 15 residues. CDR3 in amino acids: CASSSWTSGRDTQYF. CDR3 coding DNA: TGTGCCAGCAGCTCATGGACTAGCGGGAGAGATACGCAGTATTTT.

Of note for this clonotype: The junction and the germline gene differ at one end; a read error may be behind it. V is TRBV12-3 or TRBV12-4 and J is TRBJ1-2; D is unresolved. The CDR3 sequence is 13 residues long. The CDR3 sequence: CASRLAAVRVGTF. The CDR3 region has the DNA TGTGCCAGCAGATTAGCCGCTGTCCGAGTAGGCACCTTC.

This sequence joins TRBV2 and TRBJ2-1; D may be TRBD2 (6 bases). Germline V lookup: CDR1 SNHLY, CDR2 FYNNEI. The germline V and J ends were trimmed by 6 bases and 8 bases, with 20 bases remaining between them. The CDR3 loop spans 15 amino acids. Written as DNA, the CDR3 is TGTGCCAGCAGAGGAGGGGATAGAGTCGTGGATGAGCAGTTCTTC. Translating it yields CASRGGDRVVDEQFF.

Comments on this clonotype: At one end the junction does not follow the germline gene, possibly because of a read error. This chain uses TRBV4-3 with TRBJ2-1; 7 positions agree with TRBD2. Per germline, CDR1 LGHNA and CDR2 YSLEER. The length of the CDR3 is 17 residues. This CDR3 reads CASSQERDGRTYNEQFF. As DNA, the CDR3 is TGTGCCAGCAGCCAAGAACGGGACGGGAGGACCTACAATGAGCAGTTCTTC.

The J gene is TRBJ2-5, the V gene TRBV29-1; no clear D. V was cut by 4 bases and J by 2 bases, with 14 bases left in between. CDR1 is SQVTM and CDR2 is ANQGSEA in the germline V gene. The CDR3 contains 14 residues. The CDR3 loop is CSVARNLGQETQYF. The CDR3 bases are TGCAGCGTTGCCAGAAACTTAGGACAAGAGACCCAGTACTTC.

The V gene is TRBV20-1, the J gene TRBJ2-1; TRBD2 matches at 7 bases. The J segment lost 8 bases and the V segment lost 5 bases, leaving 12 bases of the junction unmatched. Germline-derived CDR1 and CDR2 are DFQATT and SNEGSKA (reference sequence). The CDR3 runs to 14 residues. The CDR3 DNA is TGCAGTGCTTTCCGGGCGGGAGTGCTAGATGAGCAGTTCTTC. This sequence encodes CSAFRAGVLDEQFF.

The CDR3 DNA reads as TGCGCCAGCAGCCCGTTTCGGGGTTACACAGATACGCAGTATTTT. Protein: CASSPFRGYTDTQYF. The rearrangement joins TRBV4-1 to TRBJ2-3; TRBD2 might be the D (5 bases). CDR3 length: 15 residues. Germline-derived CDR1 and CDR2 are MGHRA and YSYEKL. Trimming took off 4 bases at V and 2 bases at J, with 13 bases between the two ends.

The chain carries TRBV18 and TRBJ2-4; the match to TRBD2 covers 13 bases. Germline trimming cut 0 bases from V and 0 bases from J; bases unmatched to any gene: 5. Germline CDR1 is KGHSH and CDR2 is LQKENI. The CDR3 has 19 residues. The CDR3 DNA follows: TGTGCCAGCTCACCACCGGGACTAGCGGGACTACTAGCCAAAAACATTCAGTACTTC. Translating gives CASSPPGLAGLLAKNIQYF.

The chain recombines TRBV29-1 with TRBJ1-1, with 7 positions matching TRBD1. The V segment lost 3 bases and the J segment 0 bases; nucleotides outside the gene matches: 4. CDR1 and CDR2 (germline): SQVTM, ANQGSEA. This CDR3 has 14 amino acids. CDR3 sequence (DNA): TGCAGCGTTGATAGAGGGACAGTGAACACTGAAGCTTTCTTT. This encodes CSVDRGTVNTEAFF.

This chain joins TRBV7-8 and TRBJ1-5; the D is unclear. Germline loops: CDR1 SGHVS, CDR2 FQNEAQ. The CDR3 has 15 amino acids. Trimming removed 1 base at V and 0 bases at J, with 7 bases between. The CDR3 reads CASSLDRYSNQPQHF. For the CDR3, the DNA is TGTGCCAGCAGCTTAGACAGATATAGCAATCAGCCCCAGCATTTT.

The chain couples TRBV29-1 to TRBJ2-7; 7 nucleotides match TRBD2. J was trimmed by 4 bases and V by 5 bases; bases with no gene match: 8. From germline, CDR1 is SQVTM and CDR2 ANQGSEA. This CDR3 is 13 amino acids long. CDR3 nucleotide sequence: TGCAGCGTTTCGCGGCTAGCGGATTACGAGCAGTACTTC. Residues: CSVSRLADYEQYF.

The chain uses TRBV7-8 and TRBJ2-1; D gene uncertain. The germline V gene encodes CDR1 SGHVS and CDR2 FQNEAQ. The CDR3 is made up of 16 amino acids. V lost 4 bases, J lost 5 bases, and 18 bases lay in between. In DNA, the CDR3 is TGTGCCAGCAGCTCCTCCGGCCAAGCAACTGACAATGAGCAGTTCTTC. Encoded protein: CASSSSGQATDNEQFF.